This note documents a single T cell receptor beta chain sequence. This clonotype was counted once. Its binding antigen is unknown. No base quality information exists; no much larger clone differs at one position. A lone read is weak support. In the paper's terms, the treatment or condition label means: roughly 10-day PBMC culture with coronavirus spike peptide pools or control peptides (ViraFEST assay). The ViraFEST assay was used in the study, in which antigen-specific T cells were expanded with peptide pools and expanded clonotypes were subsequently identified by TCR sequencing. The convalescent patients' positive SARS-CoV-2 PCR tests fell between March and December 2020, which was before the Alpha, Beta and Delta variants emerged in the United States. Each well held fewer than 2.5 million PBMCs cultured with around 10 ug/ml peptide pools in IMDM containing approximately 5% human AB serum and 8 to 10 IU/ml IL-2. Half of the culture medium was replaced with fresh IL-2-containing medium on days 3 and 7. Once the cells had been in culture for around nine days, the EasySep CD4+ T cell isolation kit was used to isolate CD4+ T cells by negative selection. PBMCs were separated from whole blood using Ficoll-Paque Plus gradient centrifugation and then either used fresh or cryopreserved at -140C. Culture conditions were generally each tested in triplicate wells.

The sample is drawn from a study of vaccination and CD4 T cells after COVID-19 (dated by TCRdb to 2022 to 2024). Background on the whole study: Convalescent patients had a positive SARS-CoV-2 result on nasal swab PCR, and of these patients, several had mild disease and one had severe disease. Post-COVID blood samples from convalescent patients were collected a median of roughly 100 days after diagnosis, with a range of 35 to 161 days. Six males and four females were included in the convalescent cohort, with two Hispanic individuals, seven Caucasians, two Asians and one multiracial person represented. In 10 COVID-19 convalescent patients and a handful of infection-naive healthy vaccine recipients, researchers compared the spike-specific CD4+ TCR repertoire from before mRNA vaccination with the repertoire from after. Control cultures used a CEFX viral epitope pool as positive control, an HIV-1 Nef peptide pool as negative control, or no peptide. The cultures were stimulated with overlapping spike peptide pools from SARS-CoV-2 and from the common cold coronaviruses HCoV-NL63, HCoV-OC43 and HCoV-229E. Two doses of either the Pfizer-BioNTech BNT162b2 vaccine (n=8) or the Moderna mRNA-1273 vaccine (n=2) were administered to participants. Post-vaccine blood samples were taken a median of about 72 days after the second vaccine dose, with a range of 14 to 241 days.

Study-level results and caveats: Of the vaccine-specific clones in convalescent patients, 304 of 307, or nearly all, reacted only to SARS-CoV-2 spike and did not cross-react with common cold coronaviruses. An increase in the median number of SARS-CoV-2-reactive clonotypes from 21 after infection to some 38 after vaccination was observed, but the change was not found to be significant. Among convalescent patients, a median around 86% of the SARS-CoV-2-reactive clones seen after vaccination appeared only after vaccination, which suggests priming specific to the vaccine. The study included relatively few convalescent patients and did not analyze early timepoints after natural infection.

CDR1 and CDR2, per the germline V gene, are WSHSY and SAAADI. Measured from the cysteine to the phenylalanine, the CDR3 is 13 residues long. Only the CDR3 portion is preserved as DNA: 39 bases, with reading frame beginning at the first base. V is pared back by 0 bases and J by 6 bases, with 8 bases lying between the germline termini. Receptor amplification or capture employed PCR. At the Johns Hopkins FTIC core, DNA from the cultured CD4+ T cells underwent TCR sequencing with the Oncomine TCR Beta short-read assay. The QIAamp micro DNA kit was used to extract genomic DNA from the cultured CD4+ T cells. The Oncomine TCR Beta libraries from cultured CD4+ T cells were pooled using unique dual indexes and then sequenced on an Illumina iSeq 100. The authors' pipeline ran thus. Non-productive sequences were removed, and CDR3s that did not start with C, did not end with F or W, or were shorter than 7 amino acids were discarded. The MANAFEST web application was used to identify antigen-specific clonotypes by comparing peptide-stimulated wells against reference wells and other culture wells. For a clone to be called positive, the clone needed an FDR below 0.05, an odds ratio above 5, and a productive frequency above 0.1% in at least two of three replicate wells. Cross-reactive clonotypes were defined as significantly expanded in both SARS-CoV-2 spike wells and at least one common cold coronavirus spike condition. Similarity between CDR3 sequences was evaluated in R version 3.6.1 using Levenshtein distances (stringdist) and unrooted phylogenetic trees (ape). In TCRdb, the public reads were trimmed at Q25 with fastp and aligned with MiXCR, with productive beta chains retained. Entries that share a CDR3 protein sequence are merged under the most common genes and DNA. TCRdb, rather than the study authors, made the V and J calls. Counted in this sample were some 20,000 distinct CDR3 sequences; roughly 40% of them appeared once. Over 2.5% of the sample comes from the top ten.

This clonotype was sampled from a human donor who had recovered from COVID-19. Sequences were derived from CD4+ T cells from blood, cultured in vitro, sampled after SARS-CoV-2 vaccination. The sequence links TRBV10-2 to TRBJ1-2, with the D gene uncertain. The DNA is as follows: TGCGCCAGCAGTGAGTCGCTAGGGCATGGCTACACCTTC. This encodes CASSESLGHGYTF.